The next 10 T cell receptor beta chains were all read from a single sample in a study of CD8+CD57+ T cells in acquired aplastic anemia. Using genomic DNA as the template, TCR beta VDJ and CDR3 profiling was carried out. TCRdb itself ran the reads through MiXCR, one entry per CDR3 protein. The sample carries tens of thousands of distinct CDR3 sequences, 54% recorded once. The sequenced material came from sorted CD4+, CD8+, or CD8+CD57+ T cells (not recorded which) from PBMCs. The receptors originated from a human donor in good health, serving as a control.

Details on this clonotype: At one boundary the junction diverges from the germline segment, which might be a read error. The V gene is TRBV20-1, the J gene TRBJ2-7; 11 bases align to TRBD2. This CDR3 is 15 amino acids long. Germline loops: CDR1 DFQATT, CDR2 SNEGSKA (reference sequence). CDR3 amino acids: CSTRDPASGRYEQYF. CDR3 DNA: TGCAGTACTAGAGATCCGGCTAGCGGGAGGTACGAGCAGTACTTC.

This rearrangement joins TRBV29-1 to TRBJ1-2; 8 bases map to TRBD1. Germline-derived CDR1 and CDR2 are SQVTM and ANQGSEA. Unmatched junction bases numbered 0, after V lost 4 bases and J lost 5 bases. The CDR3 length is 11 residues. In nucleotides, the CDR3 is TGCAGCGTTGGACAGGGGTATGGCTACACCTTC. It yields the protein CSVGQGYGYTF.

The table lists this clonotype with many counts. V usage is TRBV12-3 or TRBV12-4 and J usage is TRBJ1-1; D gene ambiguous. Trimming left V 6 bases short and J 2 bases short, with 13 bases between. The CDR3 loop spans 14 amino acids. CDR3 nucleotides: TGTGCCAGCAGAGCGGACGGGTTTAACACTGAAGCTTTCTTT. It specifies CASRADGFNTEAFF.

The rearrangement uses TRBV15 and TRBJ1-6; 9 bases line up with TRBD1. The CDR3 sequence is 16 residues long. Unmatched junction bases numbered 11, after V lost 5 bases and J lost 9 bases. CDR1 is LNHNV, CDR2 YYDKDF, per germline (reference sequence). This CDR3 is CATSSTGGLGGSPLHF. Written as DNA, the CDR3 is TGTGCCACCAGCTCTACAGGGGGCCTTGGGGGTTCACCCCTCCACTTT.

V is TRBV2 and J is TRBJ1-1; D call uncertain. CDR1 is SNHLY and CDR2 is FYNNEI in the germline V gene. Trimming stripped 6 bases from V and 1 base from J, with 15 bases between. The CDR3 has 15 residues. CDR3 sequence (DNA): TGTGCCAGCAGCGGGATTCGGGCCCCGAACACTGAAGCTTTCTTT. Translation: CASSGIRAPNTEAFF.

The CDR3 is CSARVSSDEQYF. DNA of the CDR3: TGCAGTGCTAGAGTGTCTAGCGACGAGCAGTACTTC. V and J are TRBV20-1 and TRBJ2-7, with a possible D match to TRBD2 (6 bases). CDR1 and CDR2 from the germline V gene are DFQATT and SNEGSKA (reference sequence). This CDR3 comprises 12 residues. Trimming removed 1 base at V and 5 bases at J, with 9 bases between.

This clonotype was observed a handful of times. This CDR3 fails to terminate in the conserved phenylalanine or tryptophan, so it likely reflects a read error. In DNA, the CDR3 is TGTGCCACCCCGCTCGGGTCATCGGGCAATTCACCCCTCCACCTT. It codes for CATPLGSSGNSPLHL. The chain uses TRBV10-3 and TRBJ1-6, with D hard to call. This CDR3 spans 15 amino acids. Germline V gene sequence: CDR1 ENHRY, CDR2 SYGVKD. The V and J ends lost 10 bases and 7 bases respectively, with 20 bases between them.

V usage is TRBV29-1 and J usage is TRBJ2-7, with 9 bases identical to TRBD1. With V trimmed by 6 bases and J by 1 base, 7 bases remained unmatched. The CDR3 consists of 14 residues. Germline lookup yields CDR1 SQVTM and CDR2 ANQGSEA. This chain's CDR3 is CSVAGTGNSYEQYF. Written as DNA, the CDR3 is TGCAGCGTCGCCGGGACAGGGAATTCCTACGAGCAGTACTTC.

In its sample, this clonotype was seen many times. The chain joins TRBV6-6 to TRBJ1-6; tentative D call: TRBD1 (6 bases). V gave up 0 bases and J gave up 5 bases, with 11 bases separating them. There are 16 residues in the CDR3. Germline V gene lookup returns CDR1 MNHNY and CDR2 SVGAGI (reference sequence). DNA for the CDR3: TGTGCCAGCAGTTACTCGAGGGGGTACGATAATTCACCCCTCCACTTT. Protein product: CASSYSRGYDNSPLHF.

V and J are TRBV20-1 and TRBJ2-2, with D hard to call. Germline-derived CDR1 and CDR2 are DFQATT and SNEGSKA (reference sequence). V gave up 3 bases and J gave up 7 bases, with 6 bases separating them. The CDR3 totals 11 residues. In nucleotides, the CDR3 is TGCAGTGCTAGGATCGACGGGGAGCTGTTTTTT. Amino acids: CSARIDGELFF.